The next 9 T cell receptor beta chains were all read from a single sample in a study of cytomegalovirus exposure and HLA in healthy donors. PCR employed 60 Vbeta and 13 Jbeta primers. Profiled with immunoSEQ multiplex PCR; TCRdb holds only in-frame clones, not every one. The data contain 200,000 to 300,000 clones, about 85% of them singletons. The sequencing input was PBMCs. These receptors all come from a girl between 2 and 10 years old in good health and CMV-seronegative.

The chain recombines TRBV2 with TRBJ1-1; TRBD1 might be the D (6 bases). Trimming took off 8 bases at V and 4 bases at J, with 23 bases between the two ends. This CDR3 has 16 residues. Germline-derived CDR1 and CDR2 are SNHLY and FYNNEI. CDR3 loop: CASAAGATTPITEAFF. The CDR3 DNA reads TGTGCCAGCGCTGCAGGGGCGACAACACCTATCACTGAAGCTTTCTTT.

The J gene is TRBJ2-5, the V gene TRBV27; perhaps TRBD2 as D (5 bases). Germline V gene lookup returns CDR1 MNHEY and CDR2 SMNVEV (reference sequence). The CDR3 runs to 12 residues. V dropped 6 bases and J dropped 5 bases, with 10 bases sitting between them. CDR3 loop: CASRTGWETQYF. The DNA of the CDR3 is TGTGCCAGCAGGACGGGGTGGGAGACCCAGTACTTC.

The chain uses TRBV13 and TRBJ1-1; 9 nucleotides match TRBD1. J was trimmed by 6 bases and V by 6 bases; bases with no gene match: 11. The CDR3 runs 15 residues. Germline CDR1 reads PRHDT; CDR2 reads FYEKMQ (reference sequence). CDR3 DNA: TGTGCCAGCAGTAGGGGACAGGGAGTGTTGCCTGAAGCTTTCTTT. This encodes CASSRGQGVLPEAFF.

V is TRBV2 and J is TRBJ1-3; D gene ambiguous. This CDR3 has 16 amino acids. Germline-derived CDR1 and CDR2 are SNHLY and FYNNEI. V gave up 4 bases and J gave up 0 bases, with 13 bases separating them. For the CDR3, the DNA is TGTGCCAGCAGTGGGGTTGCGGCGGCCTCTGGAAACACCATATATTTT. This codes for CASSGVAAASGNTIYF. Together with reference TRBV2 and TRBJ1-3, the CDR3 gives the full variable domain: EPEVTQTPSHQVTQMGQEVILRCVPISNHLYFYWYRQILGQKVEFLVSFYNNEISEKSEIFDDQFSVERPDGSNFTLKIRSTKLEDSAMYFCASSGVAAASGNTIYFGEGSWLTVV.

The chain carries TRBV9 and TRBJ2-5; tentatively, D is TRBD1 (5 bases). V was cut by 0 bases and J by 11 bases, with 14 bases left in between. The CDR3 loop spans 13 amino acids. From germline, CDR1 is SGDLS and CDR2 YYNGEE. The CDR3 here is CASSVGDRKEQYF. CDR3 in DNA: TGTGCCAGCAGCGTAGGTGACAGAAAGGAGCAGTACTTC.

The CDR3 DNA reads as TGTGCCAGCAGTGAATATCCTGTGGAGACCCAGTACTTC. Translating gives CASSEYPVETQYF. The chain couples TRBV25-1 to TRBJ2-5; D remains unclear. Trimming removed 0 bases at V and 5 bases at J, with 7 bases between. The CDR3 has 13 amino acids. Germline lookup yields CDR1 MGHDK and CDR2 SYGVNS.

This rearrangement joins TRBV11-3 to TRBJ2-3; TRBD2 might be the D (5 bases). The CDR3 spans 14 residues. Germline V gene lookup returns CDR1 SGHNT and CDR2 YENEEA. Trimming stripped 5 bases from V and 1 base from J, with 10 bases between. The CDR3 DNA is TGTGCCAGCAGCCTATCAGCGGGCACAGATACGCAGTATTTT. Translating it yields CASSLSAGTDTQYF. Variable domain in full (rest from reference TRBV11-3 and TRBJ2-3): EAGVVQSPRYKIIEKKQPVAFWCNPISGHNTLYWYLQNLGQGPELLIRYENEEAVDDSQLPKDRFSAERLKGVDSTLKIQPAELGDSAVYLCASSLSAGTDTQYFGPGTRLTVL.

This chain links TRBV29-1 with TRBJ1-1, with 8 bases lining up with TRBD1. CDR3 length: 16 amino acids. The junction had 7 bases not matched to a gene; V was cut back by 1 base and J by 0 bases. In germline, CDR1 is SQVTM, CDR2 ANQGSEA. CDR3: CSVEVPRQGLNTEAFF. CDR3 DNA: TGCAGCGTTGAAGTGCCGAGACAGGGGTTGAACACTGAAGCTTTCTTT.

A few counts support this clone. The CDR3 DNA reads TGTGCCTGTGACTTTGAAGATACGCAGTATTTT. Translated, it gives CACDFEDTQYF. J is TRBJ2-3 and V is TRBV28, with no clear D. Germline-derived CDR1 and CDR2 are MDHEN and SYDVKM. V shed 11 bases and J shed 5 bases, with 11 bases lying between them. The CDR3 is 11 residues long.